These 21 T cell receptor beta chains were sequenced from one sample in a study of metastatic and nonmetastatic thyroid tumors. Among the patients, none had received any treatment before thyroid surgery. Through MiXCR, TCRdb re-clonotyped the PCR reads. The sample lists under 15,000 clones, approximately 12% occurring once. Sequencing input: blood. The source of these receptors is a female donor with papillary thyroid cancer or a benign thyroid nodule (not recorded which). Some clones in this sample may be carry-over from other donors' samples.

This clone was observed at least ten times. The gene calls are TRBV11-1 and TRBJ2-3; 10 nucleotides line up with TRBD1. Germline CDR1 reads SGHAT; CDR2 reads FQDESV (reference sequence). Trimming took 6 bases from V and 4 from J; bases not matched to a gene: 7. This CDR3 is built from 15 residues. DNA for the CDR3: TGTGCCAGCAGATCCGGGACAGGGGATGCAGATACGCAGTATTTT. Amino acids: CASRSGTGDADTQYF.

By sample fraction, this clone is medium-sized. This sequence joins TRBV6-5 and TRBJ2-7, with 10 bases aligning to TRBD1. Germline V gene lookup returns CDR1 MNHEY and CDR2 SVGAGI. With V trimmed by 0 bases and J by 3 bases, 5 bases remained unmatched. CDR3 length: 16 residues. The CDR3 coding sequence is TGTGCCAGCAGTTACTCTGGACAGGGGGATTTCTACGAGCAGTACTTC. Protein product: CASSYSGQGDFYEQYF.

This clone was observed a few times. The genes are TRBV27 and TRBJ1-5; D may be TRBD1 (6 bases). V was clipped by 5 bases and J by 0 bases, with 11 bases between them. Germline CDR1 and CDR2: MNHEY and SMNVEV (reference sequence). This CDR3 spans 15 amino acids. As DNA, the CDR3 is TGTGCCAGCAGTCGGACAGTTTATAGCAATCAGCCCCAGCATTTT. Protein product: CASSRTVYSNQPQHF.

This clone is medium-sized. The rearrangement uses TRBV15 and TRBJ2-7; D might be TRBD2 (5 bases). Germline values: CDR1 LNHNV, CDR2 YYDKDF (reference sequence). V dropped 1 base and J dropped 7 bases, with 8 bases sitting between them. The CDR3 spans 12 residues. The CDR3 region has the DNA TGTGCCACCAGCAGAGGCGGGCAGGAGCAGTACTTC. It encodes CATSRGGQEQYF.

Comment on this clone: Germline is not matched at one junction end, which may reflect a read error. The chain couples TRBV6-1 to TRBJ1-2; D unresolved. The CDR3 totals 15 residues. The germline V gene has CDR1 MNHNS and CDR2 SASEGT. The CDR3 DNA follows: TGTGCCATCAGTATATACGGCGAACATCTCTATGGCTACACCTTC. Translating it yields CAISIYGEHLYGYTF.

In its sample, this clone was seen a few times. This may be a read error, as it is one base from a much larger clone. The V and J genes are TRBV4-2 and TRBJ1-1; TRBD1 is a possible D gene (6 bases). V lost 6 bases and J lost 1, with 9 bases in between. CDR1 is LGHNA and CDR2 is YNFKEQ in the germline V gene. The CDR3 sequence is 13 residues long. The CDR3: CASRQTGNTEAFF. The CDR3 nucleotides are TGTGCCAGCAGACAGACAGGGAACACTGAAGCTTTCTTT.

This clone was seen many times. A much larger clone differs by one base, so this may be a read error. Within the sample, other DNA sequences also encode this same CDR3. The chain employs TRBV6-1 and TRBJ2-7, with D maybe TRBD1 (5 bases). This CDR3 contains 16 residues. Germline V lookup: CDR1 MNHNS, CDR2 SASEGT. This chain's CDR3 is CTSSSRNKGQDYEQYF. The CDR3 region has the DNA TGTACCAGCAGTTCCCGCAATAAAGGACAAGACTACGAGCAGTACTTC.

This clone was found many times. This chain connects TRBV4-1 to TRBJ2-2; D gene uncertain. V lost 2 bases and J lost 7, with 14 bases in between. CDR1 is MGHRA, CDR2 YSYEKL, per germline. The CDR3 totals 15 residues. The CDR3 sequence is CASSQPLSNGGELFF. The CDR3 nucleotides are TGCGCCAGCAGCCAACCACTCTCTAACGGCGGGGAGCTGTTTTTT.

This clone occurred a few times. The rearrangement joins TRBV20-1 to TRBJ2-7; 11 bases line up with TRBD2. Trimming removed 3 bases from V and 9 bases from J; junction bases left unmatched: 13. Germline V lookup: CDR1 DFQATT, CDR2 SNEGSKA (reference sequence). The CDR3 is 15 amino acids. The CDR3 nucleotides are TGCAGTGCTAGCCCCGCGGCTAGCGGGGGGATTGTGCAGTACTTC. Translating it yields CSASPAASGGIVQYF.

As concerns this clone: Germline is not matched at one junction end, which may reflect a read error. The chain links TRBV27 to TRBJ1-2; D not resolved. This CDR3 is built from 13 residues. Germline V CDR1 and CDR2: MNHEY, SMNVEV (reference sequence). The CDR3 nucleotides are TGTGCCAGCAGGAAAGCTACCTATTCTGGCCACACCTTC. Translated, it gives CASRKATYSGHTF.

In its sample, this clone was seen many times. This chain connects TRBV29-1 to TRBJ2-1; TRBD2 might be the D (6 bases). Looked up from germline, CDR1 is SQVTM and CDR2 is ANQGSEA. The CDR3 is 14 amino acids. V was trimmed by 6 bases and J by 4 bases, leaving 16 bases between them. For the CDR3, the DNA is TGCAGCGTAAACACGGTCCGGGGGTACAATGAGCAGTTCTTC. The encoded protein is CSVNTVRGYNEQFF.

This clone is labeled medium-sized (0.01 to 0.1%). The chain's CDR3 is CASSLSWGQGARETQYF. The CDR3 DNA reads TGTGCCAGCAGTTTATCGTGGGGACAGGGGGCGCGTGAGACCCAGTACTTC. The V gene is TRBV27, the J gene TRBJ2-5; the match to TRBD1 covers 12 bases. With V trimmed by 0 bases and J by 5 bases, 7 bases remained unmatched. This CDR3 comprises 17 residues. Germline V gene lookup returns CDR1 MNHEY and CDR2 SMNVEV (reference sequence).

This clone has at least ten counts. The V call is TRBV30, the J call TRBJ2-2; the match to TRBD1 covers 7 bases. CDR1 and CDR2 (germline): GTSNPN, SVGIG (reference sequence). The length of the CDR3 is 14 residues. V gave up 1 base and J gave up 3 bases; unmatched junction bases: 2. This CDR3 reads CAWSGRGYTGELFF. The CDR3 region has the DNA TGTGCCTGGAGTGGCAGGGGGTACACCGGGGAGCTGTTTTTT.

The rearrangement links TRBV11-2 to TRBJ2-7; D call uncertain. Deletions cut 6 bases from V and 0 bases from J, with 18 bases between. The CDR3 extends over 16 amino acids. Germline V lookup: CDR1 SGHAT, CDR2 FQNNGV. CDR3 nucleotide sequence: TGTGCCAGCAGTCCATTTGTAGAGGTTACCTCCTACGAGCAGTACTTC. Translated: CASSPFVEVTSYEQYF.

This clone has ten or more counts. A read error may account for a junction end that differs from germline. Other DNA sequences within the sample encode an identical CDR3. V is TRBV11-2 and J is TRBJ2-5; tentatively, D is TRBD2 (6 bases). The CDR3 loop spans 18 amino acids. In germline, CDR1 is SGHAT, CDR2 FQNNGV. CDR3 in DNA: TGCGCCAGCAGCCTTTGGAGGGCCAGGCCAACTCCACAAGAGACCCAGTACTTC. Amino acids: CASSLWRARPTPQETQYF.

This clone was seen many times. The rearrangement links TRBV30 to TRBJ1-5, with TRBD1 as a possible D gene (5 bases). Germline assignment: CDR1 GTSNPN and CDR2 SVGIG (reference sequence). The CDR3 totals 11 residues. V shed 3 bases and J shed 11 bases, with 11 bases lying between them. Here the CDR3 DNA reads TGTGCCTGGAGCGCATCCAGGGCCCAGCATTTT. Protein product: CAWSASRAQHF.

This clone was picked up many times. This chain links TRBV7-2 with TRBJ1-3, with TRBD1 as a possible D gene (6 bases). The CDR3 length is 15 residues. CDR1 and CDR2 (germline): SGHTA, FQGNSA. V was clipped by 5 bases and J by 0 bases, with 11 bases between them. The CDR3 spells CASSQQGSSGNTIYF. The CDR3 coding sequence is TGTGCCAGCAGCCAACAGGGCTCCTCTGGAAACACCATATATTTT.

In its sample, this clone was seen many times. This chain links TRBV20-1 with TRBJ2-2; D possibly corresponds to TRBD1 (6 bases). Germline loops: CDR1 DFQATT, CDR2 SNEGSKA (reference sequence). The CDR3 spans 15 residues. V was cut by 1 base and J by 0 bases, with 9 bases left in between. In DNA, the CDR3 is TGCAGTGCTAGAGGACAGGCCTCGAACACCGGGGAGCTGTTTTTT. It translates to CSARGQASNTGELFF.

This clone was seen many times. The chain recombines TRBV11-2 with TRBJ2-7; 8 bases agree with TRBD2. J was trimmed by 0 bases and V by 5 bases; bases with no gene match: 12. The length of the CDR3 is 17 residues. Germline V gives CDR1 SGHAT, CDR2 FQNNGV. The CDR3 DNA is TGTGCCAGCAGCCCCGGGGGGGGGCACCAAACCTCCTACGAGCAGTACTTC. Protein sequence: CASSPGGGHQTSYEQYF. Supplemented by reference TRBV11-2 and TRBJ2-7, the full variable domain reads EAGVAQSPRYKIIEKRQSVAFWCNPISGHATLYWYQQILGQGPKLLIQFQNNGVVDDSQLPKDRFSAERLKGVDSTLKIQPAKLEDSAVYLCASSPGGGHQTSYEQYFGPGTRLTVT.

Within the sample, this clone is medium-sized. J is TRBJ2-1 and V is TRBV20-1, with 7 bases fitting TRBD1. The CDR3 totals 14 residues. Germline CDR1 and CDR2: DFQATT and SNEGSKA (reference sequence). J gave up 9 bases and V 0 bases, and 8 bases lay outside the gene matches. The CDR3 DNA reads as TGCAGTGCTAGAGATTATTCTGGGGACAGTGAGCAGTTCTTC. This sequence encodes CSARDYSGDSEQFF.

This clone was seen more than once but under ten times. The CDR3 region is CASTTRGNYFYTF. The CDR3 nucleotides read TGTGCCAGCACTACACGGGGGAACTATTTCTACACCTTC. The rearrangement uses TRBV6-1 and TRBJ1-2, with a possible D match to TRBD1 (5 bases). Germline CDR1 reads MNHNS; CDR2 reads SASEGT. Trimming stripped 7 bases from V and 10 bases from J, with 19 bases between. CDR3 length: 13 amino acids.